These 24 T cell receptor beta chains were sequenced from one sample in a study of post-analysis software for immune sequencing data. Notes on the study in general: Controls had lower frequencies than patients of roughly five TRBV segments, which included TRBV5-6, TRBV5-1 and TRBV20-1.

The authors incorporated unique molecular identifiers into the TCR beta cDNA libraries. From the PCR reads, TCRdb called clonotypes with MiXCR, one entry per CDR3 protein. The profile shows under 900,000 distinct CDR3 sequences, 53% of them singletons. No antigens are known for them. The material sequenced was blood. These TCRs come from a girl between 5 and 17 years old with multiple sclerosis.

V is TRBV10-3 and J is TRBJ2-1; a weak D match, TRBD2 (6 bases). Germline V gene data show CDR1 as ENHRY and CDR2 as SYGVKD. V was shortened by 6 bases and J by 9 bases, with 9 bases between the two germline ends. There are 11 residues in the CDR3. The CDR3 reads CAIRLGGEQFF. CDR3 DNA sequence: TGTGCCATCAGGCTGGGGGGTGAGCAGTTCTTC.

This chain links TRBV20-1 with TRBJ2-7, with 7 bases identical to TRBD2. Germline V gene data show CDR1 as DFQATT and CDR2 as SNEGSKA (reference sequence). The CDR3 covers 16 residues. V lost 5 bases to trimming and J lost 6 bases; unmatched junction nucleotides: 19. The chain's CDR3 is CSARNQGLTTITEQYF. For the CDR3, the DNA is TGCAGTGCTCGGAATCAGGGACTAACGACGATCACCGAGCAGTACTTC.

This clonotype was observed many times. The rearrangement uses TRBV12-3 or TRBV12-4 and TRBJ2-2; D remains ambiguous. Trimming cost V 8 bases and J 4 bases, with 5 bases left between them. This CDR3 region has 11 residues. Here the CDR3 DNA reads TGTGCCAGCCGCATCACCGGGGAGCTGTTTTTT. Protein: CASRITGELFF.

V gene TRBV7-3 combines with J gene TRBJ2-7; D remains ambiguous. Matching the DNA end better, TRBJ2-5 makes the J call doubtful. Germline CDR1 is SGHTA and CDR2 is FQGTGA. This CDR3 has 14 amino acids. CDR3: CASSLFPSWETQYF. The CDR3 region has the DNA TGTGCCAGCAGCTTATTTCCTAGTTGGGAGACCCAGTACTTC.

The chain recombines TRBV12-5 with TRBJ2-5; perhaps D is TRBD1 or TRBD2 (7 bases each). The CDR3 loop spans 18 amino acids. V shed 6 bases and J shed 2 bases, with 25 bases lying between them. The germline gives CDR1 LGHNT, CDR2 FRNRAP. CDR3 DNA sequence: TGTGCTAGTGGACCCCCCGAGCGGGGAGGGACAGAACAAGAGACCCAGTACTTC. Its translation: CASGPPERGGTEQETQYF.

V gene TRBV9 combines with J gene TRBJ2-5, with unresolved D. The CDR3 runs to 15 residues. V was shortened by 0 bases and J by 2 bases, with 11 bases between the two germline ends. From germline, CDR1 is SGDLS and CDR2 YYNGEE. CDR3 protein: CASSVGGSWQETQYF. The DNA for the CDR3 is TGTGCCAGCAGCGTAGGTGGCAGTTGGCAAGAGACCCAGTACTTC.

V usage is TRBV12-3 or TRBV12-4 and J usage is TRBJ2-4; D is tentatively TRBD1 or TRBD2 (5 bases each). TRBJ2-7 explains the end of the DNA better; the J call may be wrong. The CDR3 covers 13 residues. In nucleotides, the CDR3 is TGTGCCAGCAGTTTAACCGGGGCTTCCGAGCAGTACTTC. This sequence encodes CASSLTGASEQYF.

J is TRBJ2-7 and V is TRBV20-1; 10 nucleotides align to TRBD2. The junction had 5 bases not matched to a gene; V was cut back by 5 bases and J by 1 base. The CDR3 loop spans 14 amino acids. CDR1 and CDR2 (germline): DFQATT, SNEGSKA (reference sequence). The CDR3 region has the DNA TGCAGTGCTGTGCTAGCGGGAGTTTCCTACGAGCAGTACTTC. Its protein product is CSAVLAGVSYEQYF.

This clonotype has a handful of counts. V and J are TRBV20-1 and TRBJ2-1; D may match TRBD1 or TRBD2 (5 bases each). V dropped 2 bases and J dropped 5 bases, with 13 bases sitting between them. Germline V lookup: CDR1 DFQATT, CDR2 SNEGSKA (reference sequence). The CDR3 is made up of 14 amino acids. CDR3 protein: CSARSPGQNNEQFF. The CDR3 DNA reads TGCAGTGCTAGATCCCCGGGGCAGAACAATGAGCAGTTCTTC.

The rearrangement links TRBV27 to TRBJ2-4; D uncertain. Between the trimmed V and J ends, which lost 5 bases and 15 bases, there was a span of 17 bases. CDR1 MNHEY and CDR2 SMNVEV come from the germline V gene (reference sequence). The CDR3 contains 12 residues. CDR3 in DNA: TGTGCCAGCAGTCCGATGACTCCTACCCTGTACTTC. Translated, it gives CASSPMTPTLYF.

The V and J genes are TRBV6-1 and TRBJ2-1, with D maybe TRBD1 (5 bases). Trimming took 1 base from V and 13 from J, leaving 11 bases between them. The CDR3 is 12 residues long. The V gene's germline CDR1 is MNHNS and CDR2 SASEGT. The CDR3 nucleotides are TGTGCCAGCAGTGAAGGGACATACGAACAGTTCTTC. This sequence encodes CASSEGTYEQFF.

J is TRBJ2-1 and V is TRBV2; no definite D call. Trimming removed 8 bases from V and 6 bases from J, with 20 bases in between. Germline V gene data show CDR1 as SNHLY and CDR2 as FYNNEI. This CDR3 is built from 15 residues. The CDR3 reads CASGTDTQLLNEQFF. The CDR3 nucleotides read TGTGCCAGCGGAACAGATACTCAACTACTCAATGAGCAGTTCTTC.

This rearrangement joins TRBV6-6 to TRBJ2-7; D possibly matches TRBD1 or TRBD2 (5 bases each). V dropped 4 bases and J dropped 1 base, with 14 bases sitting between them. The CDR3 sequence is 15 residues long. Germline V lookup: CDR1 MNHNY, CDR2 SVGAGI (reference sequence). CDR3 amino acids: CASSSMGRISYEQYF. As DNA, the CDR3 is TGTGCCAGCAGTTCCATGGGACGGATTTCCTACGAGCAGTACTTC.

V usage is TRBV20-1 and J usage is TRBJ1-1, with 10 bases that match TRBD1. V shed 6 bases, J shed 12 bases, and the junction held 7 bases outside the gene matches. The CDR3 runs 11 residues. Germline V CDR1 and CDR2: DFQATT, SNEGSKA (reference sequence). The CDR3 DNA is TGCAGTGCCACCCGGGACAGGGGCACTTTCTTT. Residues: CSATRDRGTFF.

This clonotype was observed a handful of times. The rearrangement uses TRBV29-1 and TRBJ2-5; perhaps TRBD1 as D (6 bases). Trimming took off 5 bases at V and 4 bases at J, with 32 bases between the two ends. This CDR3 has 19 residues. CDR1 is SQVTM, CDR2 ANQGSEA, per germline. CDR3 nucleotide sequence: TGCAGCGTTAGAGGGATCTGGACAGAAGGGCTAGTAGGGGCAGAGACCCAGTACTTC. It specifies CSVRGIWTEGLVGAETQYF.

The V call is TRBV4-2, the J call TRBJ2-3; 9 nucleotides line up with TRBD2. The germline V gene encodes CDR1 LGHNA and CDR2 YNFKEQ. V lost 4 bases, J lost 1 base, and 6 bases stayed unmatched. The CDR3 covers 16 residues. CDR3 in amino acids: CASSLARGGGTDTQYF. CDR3 coding DNA: TGTGCCAGCAGCCTGGCCCGCGGGGGGGGCACAGATACGCAGTATTTT.

In DNA form, the CDR3 reads TGTGCCAGCAGTCTCCTAGGGGGGCGCGGAAACTATGGCTACACCTTC. Protein: CASSLLGGRGNYGYTF. V and J are TRBV12-3 or TRBV12-4 and TRBJ1-2; D is possibly TRBD1 (6 bases). The CDR3 has 16 amino acids. Trimming removed 5 bases at V and 2 bases at J, with 18 bases between.

The rearrangement uses TRBV7-9 and TRBJ2-3, with D perhaps TRBD1 (5 bases). The V gene lost 3 bases and the J gene lost 6 bases, with 13 bases spanning the gap. Germline V lookup: CDR1 SEHNR, CDR2 FQNEAQ (reference sequence). This CDR3 comprises 14 residues. This chain's CDR3 is CASSFDGSGDTQYF. Here the CDR3 DNA reads TGTGCCAGCAGCTTCGACGGTTCAGGGGATACGCAGTATTTT.

V usage is TRBV5-1 and J usage is TRBJ1-2; 9 bases line up with TRBD1. Looked up from germline, CDR1 is SGHRS and CDR2 is YFSETQ. V lost 4 bases to trimming and J lost 12 bases; unmatched junction nucleotides: 13. The length of the CDR3 is 14 residues. The CDR3 region has the DNA TGCGCCAGCAGCCCCTCACAGGGGGCGCGCTCCGACACCTTC. Its translation: CASSPSQGARSDTF.

This clonotype showed up just a few times. The J gene is TRBJ2-4, the V gene TRBV12-3 or TRBV12-4; D call uncertain. The CDR3 is 14 amino acids. Trimming took off 5 bases at V and 1 base at J, with 9 bases between the two ends. The CDR3 loop is CASSLNTAKNIQYF. CDR3 coding DNA: TGTGCCAGCAGTCTCAACACCGCCAAAAACATTCAGTACTTC.

This chain links TRBV7-9 with TRBJ2-1; D gene unclear. Germline CDR1 is SEHNR and CDR2 is FQNEAQ (reference sequence). The CDR3 covers 12 residues. V lost 5 bases and J 8 bases, leaving 10 bases between the germline ends. In DNA form, the CDR3 reads TGTGCCAGCAGCCCCTATACCGATGAGCAGTTCTTC. The encoded protein is CASSPYTDEQFF.

The gene calls are TRBV6-1 and TRBJ1-2; 8 nucleotides match TRBD1. CDR1 and CDR2 from the germline V gene are MNHNS and SASEGT. V trimming: 6 bases; J trimming: 2 bases; junction bases outside the gene matches: 5. The CDR3 sequence is 14 residues long. In nucleotides, the CDR3 is TGTGCCAGCAGAGACAGGGGATCAAACTATGGCTACACCTTC. This translates into CASRDRGSNYGYTF.

This clonotype was observed many times. The chain carries TRBV5-1 and TRBJ2-1; D call uncertain. CDR1 SGHRS and CDR2 YFSETQ come from the germline V gene. V gave up 0 bases and J gave up 4 bases, with 5 bases separating them. This CDR3 is 13 amino acids long. The CDR3 nucleotides read TGCGCCAGCAGCTTGGGGCCGTACAATGAGCAGTTCTTC. Protein sequence: CASSLGPYNEQFF.

The chain uses TRBV18 and TRBJ2-5, with a tentative D call TRBD1 (5 bases). The CDR3 spans 13 residues. Germline loops: CDR1 KGHSH, CDR2 LQKENI. The V end was cut by 2 bases, the J end by 3 bases, with 7 bases between. The CDR3: CASSPGAEETQYF. The CDR3 DNA is TGTGCCAGCTCACCAGGGGCCGAAGAGACCCAGTACTTC.